This TCR beta chain comes out of a study of shared clonotypes between healthy human individuals. Study-wide findings and caveats: The sharing of 4% to 5.5% of naive CD4 clonotypes was seen across several donors.

The study drew its donors from healthy HIV-negative adults without recent acute infections or vaccinations. CDR1 is SEHNR and CDR2 is FQNEAQ in the germline V gene (reference sequence). The CDR3 sequence is 15 residues long. Trimming cost V 5 bases and J 2 bases; bases outside gene matches: 3. It was across several immunoSEQ plates that each subset's genomic DNA was evenly split. Produced via immunoSEQ multiplex PCR; TCRdb's table is partial and in-frame only. The table has under 2.5 million clones, 85% to 95% seen once. A word on this clone: The antigen remains undetermined.

This clonotype was obtained from a man younger than 30 in good health. Some clones in this sample may be carry-over from other donors' samples. The specimen sequenced was naive CD4+ T cells from PBMCs. Subset defined: CD45RA+ positively selected. The chain recombines TRBV7-9 with TRBJ1-5; 10 bases align to TRBD1. This chain's CDR3 is CASSLGTGGNQPQHF. The DNA of the CDR3 is TGTGCCAGCAGCCTCGGGACAGGGGGCAATCAGCCCCAGCATTTT.